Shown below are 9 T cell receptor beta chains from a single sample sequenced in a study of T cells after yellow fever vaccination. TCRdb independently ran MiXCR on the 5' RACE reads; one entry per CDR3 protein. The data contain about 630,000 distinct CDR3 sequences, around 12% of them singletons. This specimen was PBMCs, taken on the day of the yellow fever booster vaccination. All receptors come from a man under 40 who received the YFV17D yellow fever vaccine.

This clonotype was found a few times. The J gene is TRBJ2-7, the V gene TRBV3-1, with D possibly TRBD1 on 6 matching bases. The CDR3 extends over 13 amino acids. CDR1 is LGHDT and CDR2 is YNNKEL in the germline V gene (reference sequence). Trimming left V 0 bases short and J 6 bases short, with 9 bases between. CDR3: CASSQDWGPEQYF. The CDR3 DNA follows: TGTGCCAGCAGCCAAGATTGGGGGCCCGAGCAGTACTTC.

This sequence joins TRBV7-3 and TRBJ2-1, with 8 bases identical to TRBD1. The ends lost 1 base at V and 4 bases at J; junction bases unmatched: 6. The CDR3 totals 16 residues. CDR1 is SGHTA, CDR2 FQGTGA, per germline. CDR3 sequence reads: CASSLMPRDRYNEQFF. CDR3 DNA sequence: TGTGCCAGCAGCTTAATGCCCCGGGACAGGTACAATGAGCAGTTCTTC.

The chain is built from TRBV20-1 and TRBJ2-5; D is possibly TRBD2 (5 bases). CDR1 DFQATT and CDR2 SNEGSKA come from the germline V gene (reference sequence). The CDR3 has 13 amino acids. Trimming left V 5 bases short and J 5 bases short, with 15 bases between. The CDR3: CSAHREPGETQYF. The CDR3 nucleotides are TGCAGTGCTCACCGGGAACCCGGGGAGACCCAGTACTTC.

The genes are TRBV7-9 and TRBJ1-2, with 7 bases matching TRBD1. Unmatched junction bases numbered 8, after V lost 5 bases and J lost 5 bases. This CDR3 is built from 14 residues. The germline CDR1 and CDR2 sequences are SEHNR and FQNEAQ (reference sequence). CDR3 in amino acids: CASSPEDRRYGYTF. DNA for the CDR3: TGTGCCAGCAGCCCGGAGGACAGGAGATATGGCTACACCTTC.

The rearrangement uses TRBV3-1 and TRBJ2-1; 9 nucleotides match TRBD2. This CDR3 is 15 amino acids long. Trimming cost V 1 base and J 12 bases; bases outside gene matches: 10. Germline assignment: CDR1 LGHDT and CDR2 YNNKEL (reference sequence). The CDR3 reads CASSQGASGKVGQFF. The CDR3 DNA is TGTGCCAGCAGCCAAGGGGCTAGCGGGAAGGTTGGGCAGTTCTTC.

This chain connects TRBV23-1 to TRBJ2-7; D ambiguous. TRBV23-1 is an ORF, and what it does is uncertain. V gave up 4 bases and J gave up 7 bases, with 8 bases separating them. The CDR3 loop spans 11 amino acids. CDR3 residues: CASSRKDEQYF. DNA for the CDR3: TGCGCCAGCAGTCGAAAAGATGAGCAGTACTTC.

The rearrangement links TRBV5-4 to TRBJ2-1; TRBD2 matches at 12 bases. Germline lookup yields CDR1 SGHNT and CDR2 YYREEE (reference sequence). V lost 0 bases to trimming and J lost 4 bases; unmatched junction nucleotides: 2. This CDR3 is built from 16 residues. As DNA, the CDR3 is TGTGCCAGCAGCTTGGCGACTAGCGGGAGTTACAATGAGCAGTTCTTC. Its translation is CASSLATSGSYNEQFF.

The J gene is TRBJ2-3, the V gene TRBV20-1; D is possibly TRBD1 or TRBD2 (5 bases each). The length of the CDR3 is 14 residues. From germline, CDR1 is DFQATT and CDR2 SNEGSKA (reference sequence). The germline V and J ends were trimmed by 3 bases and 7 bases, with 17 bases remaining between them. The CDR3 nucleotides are TGCAGTGCTAGGCCCCGGGACCCAAGAAATACGCAGTATTTT. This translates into CSARPRDPRNTQYF.

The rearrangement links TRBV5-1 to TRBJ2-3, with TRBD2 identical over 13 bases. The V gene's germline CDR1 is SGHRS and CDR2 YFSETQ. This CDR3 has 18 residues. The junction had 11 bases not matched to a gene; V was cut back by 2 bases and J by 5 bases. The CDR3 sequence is CASSLRGLAGRGGDTQYF. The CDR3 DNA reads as TGCGCCAGCAGCTTACGGGGACTAGCGGGAAGAGGGGGAGATACGCAGTATTTT.